The 17 T cell receptor beta chains below all came from one sample that was sequenced in a study of blood T cell repertoires in COVID-19. Measured with immunoSEQ multiplex PCR; TCRdb has only the in-frame clones, and not every one. The table lists 200,000 to 250,000 clones, 84% of them singletons. Sequenced sample: peripheral blood. These receptors were obtained from a woman older than 75 with active or convalescent COVID-19.

The chain carries TRBV7-3 and TRBJ1-2; D is uncertain. The CDR3 has 13 residues. CDR1 and CDR2 from the germline V gene are SGHTA and FQGTGA. V lost 4 bases, J lost 7 bases, and 13 bases lay in between. CDR3 bases: TGTGCCAGCAGCTCTGCTACTATAAGTGGCTACACCTTC. Its protein product is CASSSATISGYTF.

This chain uses TRBV2 with TRBJ2-5; 7 nucleotides agree with TRBD2. CDR1 and CDR2 (germline): SNHLY, FYNNEI. The CDR3 runs to 16 residues. V lost 8 bases and J lost 0; bases outside the gene matches: 12. This CDR3 reads CASSGGSFSYQETQYF. The CDR3 DNA follows: TGTGCCAGCTCCGGGGGGTCATTTTCGTACCAAGAGACCCAGTACTTC.

This chain uses TRBV29-1 with TRBJ1-1; 8 positions agree with TRBD1. From germline, CDR1 is SQVTM and CDR2 ANQGSEA. V lost 2 bases, J lost 3 bases, and 8 bases stayed unmatched. This CDR3 is built from 15 residues. CDR3 residues: CSVERWTGWDTEAFF. CDR3 nucleotides: TGCAGCGTTGAAAGATGGACAGGGTGGGACACTGAAGCTTTCTTT.

This chain joins TRBV6-6 and TRBJ1-6; D not certain. The length of the CDR3 is 15 residues. Germline CDR1 is MNHNY and CDR2 is SVGAGI (reference sequence). V lost 5 bases and J 5 bases, leaving 13 bases between the germline ends. Written as DNA, the CDR3 is TGTGCCAGCAGTCAAGAGTACCCTCATAATTCACCCCTCCACTTT. Protein product: CASSQEYPHNSPLHF.

The count of this clone is one. This chain connects TRBV25-1 to TRBJ1-1, with D hard to call. The germline V gene has CDR1 MGHDK and CDR2 SYGVNS. The germline V and J ends were trimmed by 2 bases and 6 bases, with 10 bases remaining between them. The CDR3 runs to 13 residues. This CDR3 is CASSETSYSEAFF. CDR3 bases: TGTGCCAGCAGTGAAACCTCCTACTCTGAAGCTTTCTTT.

This clone was seen a few times. This rearrangement joins TRBV15 to TRBJ2-5; possibly TRBD2 for D (6 bases). The V gene lost 4 bases and the J gene lost 5 bases, with 17 bases spanning the gap. Germline V lookup: CDR1 LNHNV, CDR2 YYDKDF (reference sequence). CDR3 size: 15 residues. DNA for the CDR3: TGTGCCACCAGCACAGACCGTGGGGCGGGGGAGACCCAGTACTTC. Protein: CATSTDRGAGETQYF.

To note about this clone: At one end the junction does not follow the germline gene, possibly because of a read error. This rearrangement joins TRBV3-1 (or the pseudogene TRBV3-2) to TRBJ1-3; D is possibly TRBD1 (5 bases). The CDR3 totals 15 residues. Germline V gene sequence: CDR1 LGHDT, CDR2 YNNKEL (reference sequence). CDR3 in DNA: TGTGCCAGCAGTCCAGGGTTGCTTTCTGGAATCACCATATATTTT. Translated: CASSPGLLSGITIYF.

J is TRBJ1-1 and V is TRBV2, with a tentative D call TRBD1 (5 bases). V lost 3 bases and J lost 1, with 9 bases in between. This CDR3 is built from 14 residues. Germline assignment: CDR1 SNHLY and CDR2 FYNNEI. The DNA of the CDR3 is TGTGCCAGCAGTGAGTACCAGGGGAACACTGAAGCTTTCTTT. Translated: CASSEYQGNTEAFF.

This clone occurred a few times. The chain combines TRBV28 with TRBJ1-1, with D uncertain. Per the germline V gene, CDR1 is MDHEN and CDR2 is SYDVKM. This CDR3 has 11 amino acids. Trimming shortened V by 8 bases and J by 5 bases, and 9 bases separated the two germline ends. For the CDR3, the DNA is TGTGCCAGCGGGGAGGGAACTGAAGCTTTCTTT. Protein product: CASGEGTEAFF.

The rearrangement uses TRBV5-1 and TRBJ2-5; 9 bases map to TRBD2. Trimming removed 1 base from V and 5 bases from J; junction bases left unmatched: 9. The CDR3 has 16 residues. Germline CDR1 SGHRS, CDR2 YFSETQ. CDR3 sequence (DNA): TGCGCCAGCAGCTTGAGCGGGGGGATTAAGCGGGAGACCCAGTACTTC. Translation: CASSLSGGIKRETQYF.

The chain combines TRBV7-8 with TRBJ2-7; TRBD2 might be the D (6 bases). The length of the CDR3 is 15 residues. Germline CDR1 and CDR2: SGHVS and FQNEAQ. V gave up 1 base and J gave up 3 bases, with 13 bases separating them. CDR3 bases: TGTGCCAGCAGCTTAGGCGGGGTGGGGGTCTACGAGCAGTACTTC. Translating gives CASSLGGVGVYEQYF.

In its sample, this clone was seen once. The rearrangement uses TRBV6-2 or TRBV6-3 and TRBJ1-6; a possible D gene is TRBD1 (6 bases). The V and J ends lost 2 bases and 9 bases respectively, with 17 bases between them. This CDR3 comprises 16 residues. The germline V gene encodes CDR1 MNHEY and CDR2 SVGEGT. The CDR3 loop reads CASSYRDMDMFSPLHF. The CDR3 DNA reads TGTGCCAGCAGTTACCGGGACATGGACATGTTTTCACCCCTCCACTTT.

The chain joins TRBV24-1 to TRBJ2-1, with TRBD1 matching 10 bases. There are 15 residues in the CDR3. Trimming at V came to 4 bases and at J to 9 bases, leaving 8 bases not matched to a gene. From germline, CDR1 is KGHDR and CDR2 SFDVKD. As DNA, the CDR3 is TGTGCCACCAGTGACTGGGGACAGGGGTTGGGTGAGCAGTTCTTC. Residues: CATSDWGQGLGEQFF.

The CDR3 DNA follows: TGTGCCAGCAGCTTAGCGGGGCGGAGGGGGCGGGGAGATACGCAGTATTTT. This encodes CASSLAGRRGRGDTQYF. The genes are TRBV7-8 and TRBJ2-3; TRBD1 might be the D (7 bases). The CDR3 covers 17 residues. Per the germline V gene, CDR1 is SGHVS and CDR2 is FQNEAQ. V was shortened by 0 bases and J by 5 bases, with 18 bases between the two germline ends.

Only one count was recorded for this clone. The J gene is TRBJ2-2, the V gene TRBV5-4; 9 positions agree with TRBD2. Germline CDR1 SGHNT, CDR2 YYREEE (reference sequence). The CDR3 spans 16 residues. V trimming: 5 bases; J trimming: 1 base; junction bases outside the gene matches: 6. The CDR3 region has the DNA TGTGCCAGCAGTCGAGCGGGGGGCGTGAACACCGGGGAGCTGTTTTTT. It translates to CASSRAGGVNTGELFF.

The chain has TRBV5-4 and TRBJ2-7; a possible D gene is TRBD1 (5 bases). Germline values: CDR1 SGHNT, CDR2 YYREEE (reference sequence). V was clipped by 0 bases and J by 4 bases, with 14 bases between them. The CDR3 sequence is 15 residues long. For the CDR3, the DNA is TGTGCCAGCAGCTTGGGCCCCGACAGTTCTTACGAGCAGTACTTC. This gives the protein CASSLGPDSSYEQYF. The entire variable domain, with the rest obtained from reference TRBV5-4 and TRBJ2-7, is as follows: ETGVTQSPTHLIKTRGQQVTLRCSSQSGHNTVSWYQQALGQGPQFIFQYYREEENGRGNFPPRFSGLQFPNYSSELNVNALELDDSALYLCASSLGPDSSYEQYFGPGTRLTVT.

The sample holds a few counts of this clone. The V gene is TRBV7-3, the J gene TRBJ2-1; 9 bases are shared with TRBD2. CDR1 is SGHTA, CDR2 FQGTGA, per germline. This CDR3 is built from 14 residues. The V and J ends lost 1 base and 10 bases, in that order; junction bases with no gene match: 5. CDR3 in amino acids: CASSLIGLAGEQFF. The CDR3 DNA reads as TGTGCCAGCAGCTTAATTGGTCTAGCGGGAGAGCAGTTCTTC.